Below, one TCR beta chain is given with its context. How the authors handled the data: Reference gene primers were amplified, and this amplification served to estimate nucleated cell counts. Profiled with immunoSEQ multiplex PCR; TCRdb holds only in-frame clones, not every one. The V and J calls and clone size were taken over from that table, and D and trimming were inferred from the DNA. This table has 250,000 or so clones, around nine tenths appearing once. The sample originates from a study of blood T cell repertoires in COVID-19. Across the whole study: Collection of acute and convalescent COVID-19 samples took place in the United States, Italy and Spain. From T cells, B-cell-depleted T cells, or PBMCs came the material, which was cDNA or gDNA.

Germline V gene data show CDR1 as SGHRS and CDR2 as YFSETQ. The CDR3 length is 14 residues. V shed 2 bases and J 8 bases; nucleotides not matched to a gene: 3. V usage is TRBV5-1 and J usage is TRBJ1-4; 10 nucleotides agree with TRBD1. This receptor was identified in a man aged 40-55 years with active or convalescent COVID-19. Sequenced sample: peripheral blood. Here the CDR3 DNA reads TGCGCCAGCAGCTTTGGACAGGGGGAAGAAAAACTGTTTTTT. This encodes CASSFGQGEEKLFF. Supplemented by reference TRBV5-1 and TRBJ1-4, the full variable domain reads KAGVTQTPRYLIKTRGQQVTLSCSPISGHRSVSWYQQTPGQGLQFLFEYFSETQRNKGNFPGRFSGRQFSNSRSEMNVSTLELGDSALYLCASSFGQGEEKLFFGSGTQLSVL.